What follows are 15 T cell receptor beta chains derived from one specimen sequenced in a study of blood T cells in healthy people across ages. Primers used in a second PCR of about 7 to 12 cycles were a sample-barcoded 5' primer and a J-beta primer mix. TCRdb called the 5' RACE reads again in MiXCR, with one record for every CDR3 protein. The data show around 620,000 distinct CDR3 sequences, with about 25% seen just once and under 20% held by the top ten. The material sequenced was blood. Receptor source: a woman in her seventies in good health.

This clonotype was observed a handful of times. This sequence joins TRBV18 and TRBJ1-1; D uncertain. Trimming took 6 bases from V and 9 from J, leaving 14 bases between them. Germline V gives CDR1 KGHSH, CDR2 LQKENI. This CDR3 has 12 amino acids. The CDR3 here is CASSPRGSKAFF. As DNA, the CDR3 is TGTGCCAGCTCTCCAAGAGGGAGTAAAGCTTTCTTT.

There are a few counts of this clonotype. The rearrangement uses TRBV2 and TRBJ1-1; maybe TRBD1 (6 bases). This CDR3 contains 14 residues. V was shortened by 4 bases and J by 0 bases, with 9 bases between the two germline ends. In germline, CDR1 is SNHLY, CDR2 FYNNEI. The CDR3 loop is CASSATGMNTEAFF. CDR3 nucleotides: TGTGCCAGCAGTGCAACAGGGATGAACACTGAAGCTTTCTTT.

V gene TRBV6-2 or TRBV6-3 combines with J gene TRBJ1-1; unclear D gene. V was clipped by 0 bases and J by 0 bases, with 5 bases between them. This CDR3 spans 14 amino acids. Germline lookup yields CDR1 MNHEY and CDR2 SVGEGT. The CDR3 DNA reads TGTGCCAGCAGTTACTCAGAAATGAACACTGAAGCTTTCTTT. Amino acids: CASSYSEMNTEAFF.

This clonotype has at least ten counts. The CDR3 region is CASSYTGEETQYF. The DNA for the CDR3 is TGTGCCAGCAGCTATACAGGGGAGGAGACCCAGTACTTC. The rearrangement joins TRBV5-6 to TRBJ2-5, with 7 positions matching TRBD1. V gave up 3 bases and J gave up 5 bases; unmatched junction bases: 4. This CDR3 region has 13 residues. Germline loops: CDR1 SGHDT, CDR2 YYEEEE. Drawing the rest from reference TRBV5-6 and TRBJ2-5, the complete variable domain is DAGVTQSPTHLIKTRGQQVTLRCSPKSGHDTVSWYQQALGQGPQFIFQYYEEEERQRGNFPDRFSGHQFPNYSSELNVNALLLGDSALYLCASSYTGEETQYFGPGTRLLVL.

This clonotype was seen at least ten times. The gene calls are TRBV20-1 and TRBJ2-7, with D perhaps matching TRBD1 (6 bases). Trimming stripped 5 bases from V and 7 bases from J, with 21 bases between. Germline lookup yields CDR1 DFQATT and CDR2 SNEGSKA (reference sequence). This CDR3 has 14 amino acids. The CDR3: CSAEGESIRREQYF. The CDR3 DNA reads TGCAGTGCTGAGGGGGAGAGTATTCGGCGAGAGCAGTACTTC.

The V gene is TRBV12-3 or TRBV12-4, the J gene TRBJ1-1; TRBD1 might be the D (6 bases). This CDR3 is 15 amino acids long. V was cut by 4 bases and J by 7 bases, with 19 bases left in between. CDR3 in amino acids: CASSSLRTGWGEAFF. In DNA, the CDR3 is TGTGCCAGCAGTTCCTTACGAACAGGGTGGGGTGAAGCTTTCTTT.

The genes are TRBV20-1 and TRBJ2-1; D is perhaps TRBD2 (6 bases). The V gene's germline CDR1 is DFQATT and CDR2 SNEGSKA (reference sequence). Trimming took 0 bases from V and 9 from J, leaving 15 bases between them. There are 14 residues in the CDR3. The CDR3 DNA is TGCAGTGCTAGAGACTGGGGGGTCGGACGTGAGCAGTTCTTC. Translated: CSARDWGVGREQFF.

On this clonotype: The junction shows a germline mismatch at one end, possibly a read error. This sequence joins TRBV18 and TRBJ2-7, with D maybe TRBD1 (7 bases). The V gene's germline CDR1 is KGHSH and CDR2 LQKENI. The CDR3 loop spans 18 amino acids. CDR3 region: CASSQQGPGVGRVDEEYF. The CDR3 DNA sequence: TGTGCCAGCTCCCAACAGGGGCCGGGAGTTGGACGTGTAGATGAGGAGTATTTC.

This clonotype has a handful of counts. Here the CDR3 DNA reads TGTGCCAGCAGCCACCAGGAGAGGGGACAGGGGTCCTACGAGCAGTACTTC. This sequence encodes CASSHQERGQGSYEQYF. The gene calls are TRBV3-1 and TRBJ2-7; 10 bases align to TRBD1. Per germline, CDR1 LGHDT and CDR2 YNNKEL (reference sequence). The CDR3 extends over 17 amino acids. The J segment lost 1 base and the V segment lost 3 bases, leaving 9 bases of the junction unmatched.

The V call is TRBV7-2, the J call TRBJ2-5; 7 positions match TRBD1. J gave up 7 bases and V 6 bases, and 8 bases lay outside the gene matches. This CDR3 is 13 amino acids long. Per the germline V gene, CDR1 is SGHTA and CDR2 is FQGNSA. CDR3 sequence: CASRPDRLGTQYF. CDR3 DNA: TGTGCCAGCAGACCGGACAGGTTGGGGACCCAGTACTTC.

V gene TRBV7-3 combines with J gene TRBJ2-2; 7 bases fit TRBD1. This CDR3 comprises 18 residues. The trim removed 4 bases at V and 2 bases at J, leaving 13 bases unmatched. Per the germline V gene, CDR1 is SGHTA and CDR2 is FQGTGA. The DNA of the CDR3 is TGTGCCAGCAGCTCGCCCCCCGGACAGGCTTTTAACACCGGGGAGCTGTTTTTT. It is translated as CASSSPPGQAFNTGELFF.

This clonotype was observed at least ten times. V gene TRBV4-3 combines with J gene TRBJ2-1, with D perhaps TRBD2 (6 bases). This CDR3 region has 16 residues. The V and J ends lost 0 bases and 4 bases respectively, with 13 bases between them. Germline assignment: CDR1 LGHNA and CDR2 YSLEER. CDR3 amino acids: CASSQDGASAYNEQFF. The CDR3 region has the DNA TGCGCCAGCAGCCAAGACGGGGCTAGCGCTTACAATGAGCAGTTCTTC.

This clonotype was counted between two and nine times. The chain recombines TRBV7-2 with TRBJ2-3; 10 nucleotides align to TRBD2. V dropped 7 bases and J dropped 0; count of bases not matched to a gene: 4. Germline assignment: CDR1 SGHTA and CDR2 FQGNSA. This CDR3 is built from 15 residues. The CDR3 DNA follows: TGTGCCAGCATAGCGGGGGGACTTAGCACAGATACGCAGTATTTT. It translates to CASIAGGLSTDTQYF.

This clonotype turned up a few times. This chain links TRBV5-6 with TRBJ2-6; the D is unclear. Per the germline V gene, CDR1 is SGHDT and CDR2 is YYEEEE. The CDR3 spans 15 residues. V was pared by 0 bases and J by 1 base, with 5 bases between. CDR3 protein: CASSLGLSGANVLTF. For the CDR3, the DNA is TGTGCCAGCAGCTTGGGACTTTCTGGGGCCAACGTCCTGACTTTC. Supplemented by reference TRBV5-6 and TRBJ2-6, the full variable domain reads DAGVTQSPTHLIKTRGQQVTLRCSPKSGHDTVSWYQQALGQGPQFIFQYYEEEERQRGNFPDRFSGHQFPNYSSELNVNALLLGDSALYLCASSLGLSGANVLTFGAGSRLTVL.

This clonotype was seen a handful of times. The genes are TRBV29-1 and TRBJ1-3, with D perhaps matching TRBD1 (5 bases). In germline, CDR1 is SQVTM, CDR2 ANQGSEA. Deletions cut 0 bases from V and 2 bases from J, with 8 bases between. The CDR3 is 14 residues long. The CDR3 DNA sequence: TGCAGCGTTGAAGATCTGGGACCTGGAAACACCATATATTTT. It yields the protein CSVEDLGPGNTIYF. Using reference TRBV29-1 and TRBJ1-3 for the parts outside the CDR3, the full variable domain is SAVISQKPSRDICQRGTSLTIQCQVDSQVTMMFWYRQQPGQSLTLIATANQGSEATYESGFVIDKFPISRPNLTFSTLTVSNMSPEDSSIYLCSVEDLGPGNTIYFGEGSWLTVV.